A single sample is the source of the 6 T cell receptor beta chains below, sequenced in a study of control samples from healthy donors and cancer patients. Assay used: immunoSEQ multiplex PCR; TCRdb lists only in-frame clones, some missing. The data show approximately 170,000 clones, roughly 95% seen once. Sequenced sample: blood. These receptors were taken from an older woman in good health.

This chain connects TRBV2 to TRBJ2-7; weak D call: TRBD2 (6 bases). Germline V gene sequence: CDR1 SNHLY, CDR2 FYNNEI. The CDR3 sequence is 14 residues long. V lost 2 bases and J 7 bases, leaving 15 bases between the germline ends. The CDR3 sequence is CASSELNIRGEQYF. The DNA of the CDR3 is TGTGCCAGCAGTGAATTGAACATCCGGGGGGAGCAGTACTTC.

The chain has TRBV25-1 and TRBJ1-3; D is uncertain. Germline loops: CDR1 MGHDK, CDR2 SYGVNS. The V end lost 6 bases, the J end lost 7 bases, and 19 bases lay between the germline ends. This CDR3 is built from 15 residues. This CDR3 reads CASRGPSKGKNTIYF. Written as DNA, the CDR3 is TGTGCCAGCAGGGGCCCATCTAAAGGGAAGAACACCATATATTTT. The entire variable domain, with the rest obtained from reference TRBV25-1 and TRBJ1-3, is as follows: EADIYQTPRYLVIGTGKKITLECSQTMGHDKMYWYQQDPGMELHLIHYSYGVNSTEKGDLSSESTVSRIRTEHFPLTLESARPSHTSQYLCASRGPSKGKNTIYFGEGSWLTVV.

The V and J genes are TRBV6-6 and TRBJ1-6, with 7 nucleotides matching TRBD1. With V trimmed by 10 bases and J by 5 bases, 5 bases remained unmatched. CDR1 is MNHNY, CDR2 SVGAGI, per germline (reference sequence). There are 13 residues in the CDR3. CDR3 sequence (DNA): TGTGCCACCTGGGACAGCAATAATTCACCCCTCCACTTT. It translates to CATWDSNNSPLHF.

The J gene is TRBJ1-6, the V gene TRBV27; possible D gene TRBD1, 6 bases. Trimming cost V 1 base and J 8 bases, with 15 bases left between them. This CDR3 has 16 amino acids. Germline values: CDR1 MNHEY, CDR2 SMNVEV (reference sequence). The CDR3 region has the DNA TGTGCCAGCAGTTTATGGGGGGCACGGTATGATTCACCCCTCCACTTT. Translated, it gives CASSLWGARYDSPLHF.

The chain employs TRBV30 and TRBJ2-1, with D perhaps matching TRBD2 (7 bases). Between the trimmed V and J ends, which lost 5 bases and 0 bases, there was a span of 14 bases. Germline V gene lookup returns CDR1 GTSNPN and CDR2 SVGIG (reference sequence). The CDR3 length is 15 residues. CDR3 protein: CAWGKGGGSYNEQFF. The CDR3 DNA sequence: TGTGCCTGGGGAAAGGGAGGGGGCTCCTACAATGAGCAGTTCTTC.

V gene TRBV11-3 combines with J gene TRBJ2-2; 7 nucleotides match TRBD2. From germline, CDR1 is SGHNT and CDR2 YENEEA. The CDR3 contains 17 residues. With V trimmed by 2 bases and J by 3 bases, 9 bases remained unmatched. The CDR3 loop is CASSLTWLSGDTGELFF. For the CDR3, the DNA is TGTGCCAGCAGCTTAACATGGTTAAGCGGGGACACCGGGGAGCTGTTTTTT.